Below, 17 T cell receptor beta chains from the same sample are listed, as sequenced in a study of T cells in Graves' hyperthyroidism and ophthalmopathy (dated by TCRdb to 2018 to 2020). The library was made by multiplex PCR. This sample was sequenced with an Illumina HiSeq 2000. Amplification of TCR beta CDR3 regions was carried out from RNA transcripts. A first-round RT-PCR of the TCR CDR3 used the HTBI primer set with the Qiagen OneStep RT-PCR kit. TCRdb reprocessing: public reads trimmed at Q25 with fastp, clones called with MiXCR, in-frame beta chains kept. Duplicate CDR3 protein sequences are folded into a single record with the most common DNA and genes. The sample yields some 510,000 distinct CDR3 sequences; 46% were counted once. Of the sample, 8% to 8.5% is held by the ten largest clones. Sequencing was performed on peripheral blood or thyroid tissue (not recorded which). The receptors here all came from a woman under 30 with Graves' hyperthyroidism. Donor details come from another sample of the same person, matched by shared clones.

The chain couples TRBV24-1 to TRBJ1-2, with 8 nucleotides matching TRBD1. Germline-derived CDR1 and CDR2 are KGHDR and SFDVKD. After removal of 9 bases from V and 7 bases from J, the junction contained 9 bases not matched to a gene. The CDR3 sequence is 13 residues long. The CDR3 is CATPPRTGPGYTF. The CDR3 DNA reads TGTGCCACCCCTCCTAGGACAGGGCCTGGCTACACCTTC.

Concerning this clonotype: This clone may be a read error of a much larger clone one base away. The chain uses TRBV29-1 and TRBJ1-1; weak D call: TRBD1 (6 bases). Looked up from germline, CDR1 is SQVTM and CDR2 is ANQGSEA. The CDR3 covers 12 residues. The DNA for the CDR3 is TGCAGCGTTGAATCGGGGGGCACTGAAGCTTCCTTT. Protein sequence: CSVESGGTEASF.

This clonotype was counted many times. The chain has TRBV2 and TRBJ1-1; unclear D gene. Germline CDR1 and CDR2: SNHLY and FYNNEI. There are 10 residues in the CDR3. Between the trimmed V and J ends, which lost 4 bases and 7 bases, there was a span of 4 bases. CDR3 sequence (DNA): TGTGCCAGCAGTGGGGTTGAAGCTTTCTTT. Protein product: CASSGVEAFF.

This clonotype has at least ten counts. The chain uses TRBV7-8 and TRBJ2-5; D is unclear. CDR3 length equals 11 residues. V lost 6 bases and J lost 5, with 7 bases in between. Germline assignment: CDR1 SGHVS and CDR2 FQNEAQ. For the CDR3, the DNA is TGTGCCAGCAGTTCCCACGAGACCCAGTACTTC. It specifies CASSSHETQYF.

V is TRBV7-8 and J is TRBJ2-5; 10 bases are a match to TRBD1. Per the germline V gene, CDR1 is SGHVS and CDR2 is FQNEAQ. The junction had 5 bases not matched to a gene; V was cut back by 8 bases and J by 2 bases. This CDR3 is built from 14 residues. The CDR3 region has the DNA TGTGCCAGCGGAAAGGGACAGGGGCAAGAGACCCAGTACTTC. It codes for CASGKGQGQETQYF.

This rearrangement joins TRBV10-3 to TRBJ2-7, with a tentative D call TRBD2 (7 bases). The CDR3 length is 16 residues. Germline assignment: CDR1 ENHRY and CDR2 SYGVKD. The V end lost 7 bases, the J end lost 1 base, and 20 bases lay between the germline ends. The CDR3 DNA sequence: TGTGCCATCATCCAAGGGGGGGCAGGGGCTTCCTACGAGCAGTACTTC. Amino acids: CAIIQGGAGASYEQYF.

The chain recombines TRBV10-2 with TRBJ1-3; no firm D call. This CDR3 contains 13 residues. Germline CDR1 is WSHSY and CDR2 is SAAADI. Trimming removed 2 bases at V and 9 bases at J, with 11 bases between. CDR3 amino acids: CASSEPAESTIYF. CDR3 nucleotides: TGCGCCAGCAGTGAGCCAGCGGAGAGCACCATATATTTT.

This chain uses TRBV10-3 with TRBJ2-3, with D uncertain. CDR1 is ENHRY, CDR2 SYGVKD, per germline. This CDR3 is built from 11 residues. Trimming stripped 8 bases from V and 1 base from J, with 4 bases between. Here the CDR3 reads CAIAGTDTQYF. In DNA form, the CDR3 reads TGTGCCATCGCGGGCACAGATACGCAGTATTTT.

This chain links TRBV5-4 with TRBJ2-6, with 7 bases that match TRBD1. CDR1 SGHNT and CDR2 YYREEE come from the germline V gene (reference sequence). V trimming: 0 bases; J trimming: 5 bases; junction bases outside the gene matches: 14. The CDR3 loop spans 19 amino acids. CDR3 bases: TGTGCCAGCAGCTTGGAGTCCGGGACAGACGGTAGTCGGGCCAACGTCCTGACTTTC. It encodes CASSLESGTDGSRANVLTF. Filled out from reference TRBV5-4 and TRBJ2-6, the complete variable domain reads ETGVTQSPTHLIKTRGQQVTLRCSSQSGHNTVSWYQQALGQGPQFIFQYYREEENGRGNFPPRFSGLQFPNYSSELNVNALELDDSALYLCASSLESGTDGSRANVLTFGAGSRLTVL.

As regards this clonotype: A read error may produce the germline difference seen at one junction end. V is TRBV29-1 and J is TRBJ1-1; a possible D gene is TRBD1 (5 bases). The CDR3 contains 9 residues. CDR1 is SQVTM, CDR2 ANQGSEA, per germline. CDR3 protein: CSLGQVVTF. The CDR3 bases are TGCAGCTTGGGGCAAGTGGTAACCTTT.

This clonotype was detected a few times. V and J are TRBV20-1 and TRBJ1-1, with unresolved D. From germline, CDR1 is DFQATT and CDR2 SNEGSKA (reference sequence). V lost 1 base, J lost 1 base, and 16 bases lay in between. The CDR3 covers 16 residues. CDR3 amino acids: CSARGGRLASNTEAFF. CDR3 DNA sequence: TGCAGTGCTAGAGGTGGCAGGTTAGCTTCGAACACTGAAGCTTTCTTT.

For this clonotype: This sequence may be a read error, since a much larger clone differs from it by one base. The CDR3 DNA sequence: TGTGCCATCAGTGCGGCAGAACAAGGGACCCAGTACTTC. Encoded protein: CAISAAEQGTQYF. The chain employs TRBV10-3 and TRBJ2-5; D is uncertain. The CDR3 has 13 residues. Germline V gene data show CDR1 as ENHRY and CDR2 as SYGVKD.

The chain combines TRBV2 with TRBJ1-5, with D unresolved. The CDR3 is 14 amino acids. Germline CDR1 is SNHLY and CDR2 is FYNNEI. Trimming left V 8 bases short and J 2 bases short, with 13 bases between. The CDR3 region has the DNA TGTGCCAGCCCCCCTCTCGGTGGCAATCAGCCCCAGCATTTT. Translating gives CASPPLGGNQPQHF.

The V gene is TRBV7-9, the J gene TRBJ2-5; 8 bases map to TRBD1. The V gene end was trimmed by 5 bases and the J gene end by 4 bases; junction bases not matched to a gene: 9. Germline assignment: CDR1 SEHNR and CDR2 FQNEAQ (reference sequence). The CDR3 extends over 15 amino acids. The CDR3 is CASSGRTGIPETQYF. CDR3 nucleotides: TGTGCCAGCAGCGGTCGGACAGGGATCCCAGAGACCCAGTACTTC. The entire variable domain, with the rest obtained from reference TRBV7-9 and TRBJ2-5, is as follows: DTGVSQNPRHKITKRGQNVTFRCDPISEHNRLYWYRQTLGQGPEFLTYFQNEAQLEKSRLLSDRFSAERPKGSFSTLEIQRTEQGDSAMYLCASSGRTGIPETQYFGPGTRLLVL.

J is TRBJ1-4 and V is TRBV12-3 or TRBV12-4; D not certain. The CDR3 spans 14 residues. V gave up 3 bases and J gave up 4 bases, with 9 bases separating them. CDR3 loop: CASSLRRSNEKLFF. The CDR3 DNA reads TGTGCCAGCAGTTTGCGGAGGAGTAATGAAAAACTGTTTTTT.

The chain links TRBV2 to TRBJ2-7, with TRBD2 matching 7 bases. The J segment lost 6 bases and the V segment lost 6 bases, leaving 14 bases of the junction unmatched. This CDR3 has 15 residues. Germline CDR1 and CDR2: SNHLY and FYNNEI. The DNA for the CDR3 is TGTGCCAGCAGCTCCGTCGGGCGGGAGTCGGCCGAGCAGTACTTC. Translating it yields CASSSVGRESAEQYF. The variable domain in full, with the rest retrieved from reference TRBV2 and TRBJ2-7, is EPEVTQTPSHQVTQMGQEVILRCVPISNHLYFYWYRQILGQKVEFLVSFYNNEISEKSEIFDDQFSVERPDGSNFTLKIRSTKLEDSAMYFCASSSVGRESAEQYFGPGTRLTVT.

The V and J genes are TRBV19 and TRBJ1-3; D might be TRBD1 (5 bases). This CDR3 is built from 14 residues. V lost 3 bases, J lost 6 bases, and 12 bases lay in between. Per germline, CDR1 LNHDA and CDR2 SQIVND (reference sequence). CDR3 protein: CASSMWGDQNTIYF. CDR3 DNA: TGTGCCAGTAGTATGTGGGGGGACCAAAACACCATATATTTT. Based on the CDR3 plus reference TRBV19 and TRBJ1-3, the full variable domain is DGGITQSPKYLFRKEGQNVTLSCEQNLNHDAMYWYRQDPGQGLRLIYYSQIVNDFQKGDIAEGYSVSREKKESFPLTVTSAQKNPTAFYLCASSMWGDQNTIYFGEGSWLTVV.